The clone carrying this T cell receptor (beta chain) was detected many times. These data belong to a study of T-cell memory formation after mild COVID-19. The overall study: Clusters of TCRs were largely donor specific.

TCRdb processed the 5' RACE reads anew with MiXCR; each CDR3 protein has one entry. The sample lists over 500,000 distinct CDR3 sequences, approximately 15% occurring once. Trimming stripped 4 bases from V and 3 bases from J, with 4 bases between. CDR3 length equals 11 residues. The chain has TRBV12-3 or TRBV12-4 and TRBJ2-7; D uncertain. Sample: PBMCs or a T cell subset sorted from them (not recorded which). This receptor was taken from an adult woman who had mild COVID-19 (a few samples of this study predate the infection). Cell type and time point are not known. The CDR3 nucleotides are TGTGCCAGCAGTTCTCTCTACGAGCAGTACTTC. This encodes CASSSLYEQYF.